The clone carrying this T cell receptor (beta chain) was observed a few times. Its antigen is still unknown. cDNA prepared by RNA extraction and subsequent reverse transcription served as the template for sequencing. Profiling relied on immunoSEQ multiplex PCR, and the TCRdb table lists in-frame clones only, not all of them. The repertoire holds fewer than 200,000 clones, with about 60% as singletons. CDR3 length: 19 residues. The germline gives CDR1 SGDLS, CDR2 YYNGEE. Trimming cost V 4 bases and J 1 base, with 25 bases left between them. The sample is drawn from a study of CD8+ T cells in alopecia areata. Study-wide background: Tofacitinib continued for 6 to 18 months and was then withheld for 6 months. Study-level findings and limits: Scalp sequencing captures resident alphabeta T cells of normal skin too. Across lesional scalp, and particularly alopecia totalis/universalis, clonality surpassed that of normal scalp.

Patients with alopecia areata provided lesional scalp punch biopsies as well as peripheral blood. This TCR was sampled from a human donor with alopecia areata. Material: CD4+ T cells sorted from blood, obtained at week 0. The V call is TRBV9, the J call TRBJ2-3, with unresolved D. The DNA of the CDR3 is TGTGCCAGCAGCCCCTCAGCAAGTGCTAGTCGGTTGGGCACAGATACGCAGTATTTT. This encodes CASSPSASASRLGTDTQYF. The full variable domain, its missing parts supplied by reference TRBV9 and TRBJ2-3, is DSGVTQTPKHLITATGQRVTLRCSPRSGDLSVYWYQQSLDQGLQFLIQYYNGEERAKGNILERFSAQQFPDLHSELNLSSLELGDSALYFCASSPSASASRLGTDTQYFGPGTRLTVL.